This T cell receptor beta chain was obtained from a study of blood T cell repertoires in COVID-19. Overall study: T cells, B-cell-depleted T cells, or PBMCs supplied cDNA or gDNA.

The V and J ends lost 6 bases and 6 bases, in that order; junction bases with no gene match: 6. Germline CDR1 is SNHLY and CDR2 is FYNNEI. The CDR3 runs to 15 residues. Profiling relied on immunoSEQ multiplex PCR, and the TCRdb table lists in-frame clones only, not all of them. The sample holds fewer than 250,000 clones, around nine tenths seen once. Membership in each cohort depended on participant-reported clinical history. In Cohort 3, a recovered donor had either two negative PCRs, clearance, or symptom resolution. This chain links TRBV2 with TRBJ2-1, with TRBD2 matching 12 bases. The sequencing sample was made of PBMCs or T cells enriched from blood (not recorded which). The sequence was collected from a man aged 25-45 years who had recovered from COVID-19. This CDR3 is CASRQTSGSLNEQFF. The CDR3 DNA follows: TGTGCCAGCAGGCAGACTAGCGGGAGTCTCAATGAGCAGTTCTTC.